These T cell receptor beta chains were read from a single sample in a study of Graves' ophthalmopathy and Graves' hyperthyroidism. Via MiXCR, TCRdb re-called the multiplex PCR reads, giving one row per CDR3 protein. The sample lists 300,000 to 400,000 distinct CDR3 sequences, approximately 18% occurring once. The sample comprised peripheral blood. All receptors come from an adult woman with stable Graves' hyperthyroidism. CDR3s include the opening cysteine and the closing phenylalanine or tryptophan. A D gene is named only where the DNA matches it firmly. Only some rows state a clone size, as once, few, many or a class for expanded clones.

CDR3aa,CDR3nt,v_gene,d_gene,abundance,j_gene
CASSRTSGSLETQYF,TGCGCCAGCAGCCGGACTAGCGGGAGTCTAGAGACCCAGTACTTC,TRBV5-1,TRBD2,few,TRBJ2-5
CASSPAWRGGETQYF,TGTGCCAGCAGCCCCGCTTGGCGGGGGGGGGAGACCCAGTACTTC,TRBV12-3/TRBV12-4,TRBD2,many,TRBJ2-5
CSASLLAGGKPYEQYF,TGCAGTGCTAGTCTCCTAGCGGGAGGAAAACCCTACGAGCAGTACTTC,TRBV20-1,TRBD2,many,TRBJ2-7
CASSYWSGGSYEQYF,TGTGCCAGCAGTTACTGGTCGGGGGGCTCCTACGAGCAGTACTTC,TRBV6-5,TRBD2,.,TRBJ2-7
CASSPGQGVYEQYF,TGTGCCAGCAGCCCGGGACAGGGCGTCTACGAGCAGTACTTC,TRBV12-3/TRBV12-4,TRBD1,many,TRBJ2-7
CASSRDTEAFF,TGTGCCAGCAGCAGGGACACCGAAGCTTTCTTT,TRBV18,.,many,TRBJ1-1
CASRTPRNTEAFF,TGTGCCAGCAGGACACCACGAAACACTGAAGCTTTCTTT,TRBV6-6,.,many,TRBJ1-1
CASSPSGKPRSYEQYF,TGTGCCAGCAGTCCGTCGGGTAAACCGAGGTCCTACGAGCAGTACTTC,TRBV6-1,.,many,TRBJ2-7
CASSYLGRGNSPLHF,TGTGCCAGCAGTTACTTGGGGCGAGGAAATTCACCCCTCCACTTT,TRBV6-5,.,many,TRBJ1-6
CASSPGGANSPLHF,TGTGCCAGTAGTCCGGGGGGGGCAAATTCACCCCTCCACTTT,TRBV19,.,many,TRBJ1-6
CASSQGAGGSGNTIYF,TGTGCCAGCAGCCAAGGGGCAGGGGGCTCGGGAAACACCATATATTTT,TRBV3-1,TRBD1,few,TRBJ1-3
CASMAASRETQYF,TGTGCCAGCATGGCGGCATCCCGGGAGACCCAGTACTTC,TRBV6-1,.,many,TRBJ2-5
CASSYRDRGRYEQYF,TGTGCCAGCAGTTACCGGGACAGGGGTCGATACGAGCAGTACTTC,TRBV6-2/TRBV6-3,TRBD1,many,TRBJ2-7
CASSGSGRETQYF,TGTGCCAGCAGCGGCAGCGGGAGGGAGACCCAGTACTTC,TRBV7-2,TRBD2,.,TRBJ2-5
CASSPTAGVRSFQPQHF,TGTGCCAGCAGTCCCACGGCGGGGGTCCGCAGTTTTCAGCCCCAGCATTTT,TRBV28,.,many,TRBJ1-5
CASSLKGLAGGTQYF,TGTGCCAGCAGCTTAAAGGGACTAGCGGGAGGGACCCAGTACTTC,TRBV11-2,TRBD2,.,TRBJ2-5
CSVVSPAAEQYF,TGCAGCGTTGTTTCGCCAGCAGCCGAGCAGTACTTC,TRBV29-1,.,many,TRBJ2-7
CASSQEVTSGSYEQYF,TGCGCCAGCAGCCAAGAAGTGACTAGCGGGAGTTACGAGCAGTACTTC,TRBV4-1,TRBD2,.,TRBJ2-7
CASSQVAGGSYEQYF,TGCGCCAGCAGCCAAGTAGCGGGAGGCTCCTACGAGCAGTACTTC,TRBV4-3,TRBD2,many,TRBJ2-7
CASSISGHGGVDQPQHF,TGTGCCAGTAGTATATCCGGGCATGGCGGAGTTGATCAGCCCCAGCATTTT,TRBV19,.,many,TRBJ1-5
CASSFDRTGTQYF,TGTGCCAGCAGTTTCGATCGTACGGGGACCCAGTACTTC,TRBV28,.,many,TRBJ2-5
CASSLRNTQGETQYF,TGTGCCAGCAGCTTGAGGAACACCCAAGGCGAGACCCAGTACTTC,TRBV11-1,.,.,TRBJ2-5
CATSRGVLGDYGYTF,TGTGCCACCAGCAGAGGTGTCTTAGGGGACTATGGCTACACCTTC,TRBV15,.,many,TRBJ1-2